The rows below give T cell receptor beta chains drawn from one sample of a study of OX40 agonist ivuxolimab in advanced cancers. Sequencing was performed with immunoSEQ multiplex PCR; in TCRdb, only in-frame clones are kept and a portion is missing. Of tens of thousands of clones listed, 90% to 95% are singletons. This material consisted of CD4+ or CD8+ T cells sorted from blood, taken in a trial of the OX40 agonist ivuxolimab. These receptors all come from an adult with an advanced solid tumor such as melanoma, head and neck, liver or kidney cancer. Each CDR3 is given with its conserved first and last residue. Fields, in order: V gene, clone size, D gene, J gene, CDR3 protein, CDR3 DNA. D genes are given only for firm matches. Some rows mark clone size as missing; the rest say once, few, many or name a class of expanded clone.

V: TRBV9; size: -; D: -; J: TRBJ1-1; CDR3: CASSVVGANTEAFF; DNA: TGTGCCAGCAGCGTAGTGGGGGCGAACACTGAAGCTTTCTTT
V: TRBV7-9; size: few; D: -; J: TRBJ1-1; CDR3: CASMGDLGTEAFF; DNA: TGTGCCAGCATGGGGGACCTTGGCACTGAAGCTTTCTTT
V: TRBV4-3; size: -; D: -; J: TRBJ1-1; CDR3: CASRPSDVLNTEAFF; DNA: TGCGCCAGCAGGCCTTCTGACGTCCTGAACACTGAAGCTTTCTTT
V: TRBV11-2; size: once; D: -; J: TRBJ2-7; CDR3: CASSLVLDYEQYF; DNA: TGTGCCAGCAGCTTAGTGTTAGATTACGAGCAGTACTTC
V: TRBV10-2; size: -; D: -; J: TRBJ2-2; CDR3: CASSEKRTANTGELFF; DNA: TGCGCCAGCAGTGAGAAGAGGACGGCGAACACCGGGGAGCTGTTTTTT
V: TRBV19; size: -; D: TRBD2; J: TRBJ2-3; CDR3: CASSSGLAGAPDTQYF; DNA: TGTGCCAGTAGCTCCGGACTAGCGGGAGCCCCAGATACGCAGTATTTT
V: TRBV5-6; size: -; D: TRBD1; J: TRBJ1-1; CDR3: CASSLLGQGAEAFF; DNA: TGTGCCAGCAGCTTACTGGGACAGGGGGCCGAAGCTTTCTTT
V: TRBV6-5; size: -; D: TRBD1; J: TRBJ1-1; CDR3: CASSYKQGSEAFF; DNA: TGTGCCAGCAGTTACAAACAGGGGTCTGAAGCTTTCTTT
V: TRBV16; size: -; D: -; J: TRBJ2-7; CDR3: CASSQSVGASYEQYF; DNA: TGTGCCAGCAGCCAATCGGTAGGGGCGAGCTACGAGCAGTACTTC
V: TRBV7-2; size: -; D: -; J: TRBJ1-1; CDR3: CASSLWTSTEAFF; DNA: TGTGCCAGCAGCTTGTGGACGAGCACTGAAGCTTTCTTT
V: TRBV7-2; size: -; D: TRBD2; J: TRBJ2-3; CDR3: CASSWTSGNIDTQYF; DNA: TGTGCCAGCAGCTGGACTAGCGGGAATATCGATACGCAGTATTTT
V: TRBV27; size: -; D: -; J: TRBJ2-1; CDR3: CASSRDAASYNEQFF; DNA: TGTGCCAGCTCCCGTGACGCGGCCTCCTACAATGAGCAGTTCTTC
V: TRBV11-3; size: -; D: TRBD1; J: TRBJ2-7; CDR3: CASSSRDRYEQYF; DNA: TGTGCCAGCAGCTCCCGGGACAGATACGAGCAGTACTTC
V: TRBV19; size: -; D: TRBD1; J: TRBJ1-2; CDR3: CASSIFGQGFNYGYTF; DNA: TGTGCCAGTAGTATCTTTGGACAGGGGTTTAACTATGGCTACACCTTC
V: TRBV29-1; size: -; D: -; J: TRBJ1-2; CDR3: CSVDPTGSNYGYTF; DNA: TGCAGCGTTGACCCGACAGGATCTAACTATGGCTACACCTTC
V: TRBV21-1; size: once; D: -; J: TRBJ2-5; CDR3: CASSKKGKTQYF; DNA: TGTGCCAGCAGTAAAAAGGGTAAGACCCAGTACTTC
V: TRBV5-4; size: once; D: -; J: TRBJ1-3; CDR3: CASSPGQPRFSGNTIYF; DNA: TGTGCCAGCAGCCCTGGACAGCCGCGATTCTCTGGAAACACCATATATTTT
V: TRBV7-8; size: -; D: TRBD2; J: TRBJ2-7; CDR3: CASSRQAGVVDEQYF; DNA: TGTGCCAGCAGCCGTCAGGCGGGGGTTGTCGACGAGCAGTACTTC
V: TRBV9; size: -; D: -; J: TRBJ1-5; CDR3: CASSVADNQPQHF; DNA: TGTGCCAGCAGCGTGGCAGACAATCAGCCCCAGCATTTT
V: TRBV27; size: -; D: -; J: TRBJ2-1; CDR3: CASTSGNEQFF; DNA: TGTGCCAGCACCTCAGGGAATGAGCAGTTCTTC
V: TRBV14; size: once; D: -; J: TRBJ2-7; CDR3: CASSQEAAGSVYEQYF; DNA: TGTGCCAGCAGCCAAGAAGCGGCAGGGAGCGTTTACGAGCAGTACTTC
V: TRBV19; size: -; D: -; J: TRBJ2-5; CDR3: CASSITGRATQYF; DNA: TGTGCCAGTAGTATTACAGGGAGGGCGACCCAGTACTTC
V: TRBV2; size: once; D: TRBD1; J: TRBJ2-2; CDR3: CASSERDRNTGELFF; DNA: TGTGCCAGCAGTGAAAGGGACAGGAACACCGGGGAGCTGTTTTTT
V: TRBV10-2; size: -; D: TRBD2; J: TRBJ2-5; CDR3: CASRASGGAQETQYF; DNA: TGCGCCAGCAGGGCTAGCGGGGGAGCACAAGAGACCCAGTACTTC
V: TRBV4-3; size: -; D: -; J: TRBJ2-3; CDR3: CASSQDRGPVGGSTDTQYF; DNA: TGCGCCAGCAGCCAAGATCGGGGTCCCGTAGGGGGGAGCACAGATACGCAGTATTTT
V: TRBV4-1; size: -; D: TRBD2; J: TRBJ2-7; CDR3: CASSSGGGVRGSSYEQYF; DNA: TGCGCCAGCAGCTCTGGCGGGGGGGTTCGCGGCAGCTCCTACGAGCAGTACTTC
V: TRBV7-9; size: -; D: -; J: TRBJ2-5; CDR3: CASSLGSTGGGETQYF; DNA: TGTGCCAGCAGCTTAGGATCGACAGGCGGGGGAGAGACCCAGTACTTC
V: TRBV9; size: -; D: TRBD1; J: TRBJ2-7; CDR3: CASSARDSYYEQYF; DNA: TGTGCCAGCAGCGCCCGGGACAGCTACTACGAGCAGTACTTC
V: TRBV19; size: -; D: TRBD2; J: TRBJ2-7; CDR3: CATTSGRAEQYF; DNA: TGTGCCACTACTAGCGGGAGGGCCGAGCAGTACTTC
V: TRBV5-4; size: -; D: -; J: TRBJ2-7; CDR3: CASSLDPGAYEQYF; DNA: TGTGCCAGCAGCTTGGACCCAGGTGCGTACGAGCAGTACTTC
V: TRBV7-9; size: -; D: -; J: TRBJ2-3; CDR3: CASSPSRGPTDTQYF; DNA: TGTGCCAGCAGCCCCTCCCGGGGGCCCACAGATACGCAGTATTTT
V: TRBV11-2; size: once; D: -; J: TRBJ2-5; CDR3: CASRKQGSETQYF; DNA: TGTGCCAGCCGGAAGCAGGGTTCCGAGACCCAGTACTTC
V: TRBV7-2; size: -; D: -; J: TRBJ2-7; CDR3: CASSLKGSDMDEQYF; DNA: TGTGCCAGCAGCTTAAAGGGAAGTGATATGGACGAGCAGTACTTC
V: TRBV11-2; size: once; D: -; J: TRBJ2-7; CDR3: CASSPASTYEQYF; DNA: TGTGCCAGCAGCCCGGCTAGCACCTACGAGCAGTACTTC
V: TRBV27; size: -; D: TRBD2; J: TRBJ2-1; CDR3: CASSPPRAGGPYNEQFF; DNA: TGTGCCAGCAGTCCTCCCCGGGCGGGGGGGCCCTACAATGAGCAGTTCTTC
V: TRBV27; size: -; D: -; J: TRBJ1-3; CDR3: CASSQTENPGNTIYF; DNA: TGTGCCAGCAGCCAGACGGAGAATCCTGGAAACACCATATATTTT
V: TRBV29-1; size: -; D: -; J: TRBJ2-1; CDR3: CSDSFGNEQFF; DNA: TGCAGCGACAGCTTCGGCAATGAGCAGTTCTTC
V: TRBV6-5; size: -; D: -; J: TRBJ2-2; CDR3: CASSTPGELFF; DNA: TGTGCCAGCAGCACCCCCGGGGAGCTGTTTTTT
V: TRBV13; size: -; D: -; J: TRBJ1-5; CDR3: CASSLQDQPQHF; DNA: TGTGCCAGCAGCTTACAAGATCAGCCCCAGCATTTT
V: TRBV10-3; size: -; D: -; J: TRBJ1-4; CDR3: CAISDLGENEKLFF; DNA: TGTGCCATCAGTGACCTAGGCGAAAATGAAAAACTGTTTTTT
V: TRBV28; size: -; D: -; J: TRBJ2-5; CDR3: CASSLPATGTQETQYF; DNA: TGTGCCAGCAGTTTACCGGCCACCGGGACTCAAGAGACCCAGTACTTC
V: TRBV5-1; size: -; D: TRBD1; J: TRBJ2-5; CDR3: CASSLDRGNRETQYF; DNA: TGCGCCAGCAGCTTGGACAGGGGGAACCGAGAGACCCAGTACTTC
V: TRBV9; size: -; D: -; J: TRBJ1-2; CDR3: CASSIDGSNYLGTF; DNA: TGTGCCAGCAGCATCGACGGGAGTAACTATTTGGGCACCTTC
V: TRBV27; size: -; D: -; J: TRBJ1-3; CDR3: CASSPNGYSGNTIYF; DNA: TGTGCCAGCAGTCCCAACGGCTACTCTGGAAACACCATATATTTT
V: TRBV4-1; size: -; D: -; J: TRBJ2-7; CDR3: CASSPTPVGYYEQYF; DNA: TGCGCCAGCAGCCCCACTCCCGTGGGGTACTACGAGCAGTACTTC
V: TRBV4-1; size: -; D: TRBD1; J: TRBJ1-4; CDR3: CASSQLRTGGALGIEKLFF; DNA: TGCGCCAGCAGCCAATTGAGGACAGGGGGCGCTTTGGGCATTGAAAAACTGTTTTTT
V: TRBV7-9; size: -; D: -; J: TRBJ1-1; CDR3: CASSESLEAFF; DNA: TGTGCCAGCAGCGAGTCTCTTGAAGCTTTCTTT
V: TRBV27; size: -; D: -; J: TRBJ1-1; CDR3: CASSLFGARVNTEAFF; DNA: TGTGCCAGCAGTTTATTTGGGGCGAGGGTTAACACTGAAGCTTTCTTT
V: TRBV4-3; size: -; D: TRBD2; J: TRBJ2-1; CDR3: CASSQTGGGYNEQFF; DNA: TGCGCCAGCAGCCAGACCGGCGGGGGTTACAATGAGCAGTTCTTC
V: TRBV19; size: -; D: -; J: TRBJ2-2; CDR3: CASSIGPTGELFF; DNA: TGTGCCAGTAGTATAGGCCCTACCGGGGAGCTGTTTTTT
V: TRBV29-1; size: -; D: -; J: TRBJ2-7; CDR3: CGRPGTYNSYEQYF; DNA: TGCGGGCGCCCCGGGACCTACAATTCTTACGAGCAGTACTTC
V: TRBV4-2; size: -; D: -; J: TRBJ1-2; CDR3: CASSQEGLADSNYGYTF; DNA: TGTGCCAGCAGCCAAGAAGGCTTGGCAGATTCTAACTATGGCTACACCTTC
V: TRBV15; size: -; D: -; J: TRBJ1-5; CDR3: CATSSPPGPGGLYSNQPQHF; DNA: TGTGCCACCAGCAGTCCCCCCGGACCCGGGGGCCTGTATAGCAATCAGCCCCAGCATTTT
V: TRBV5-4; size: once; D: TRBD1; J: TRBJ2-5; CDR3: CASSGADRGQGETQYF; DNA: TGTGCCAGCAGCGGAGCGGACAGGGGGCAGGGGGAGACCCAGTACTTC
V: TRBV19; size: -; D: -; J: TRBJ2-7; CDR3: CASSSSGAYEQYF; DNA: TGTGCCAGTAGTTCCTCGGGAGCCTACGAGCAGTACTTC